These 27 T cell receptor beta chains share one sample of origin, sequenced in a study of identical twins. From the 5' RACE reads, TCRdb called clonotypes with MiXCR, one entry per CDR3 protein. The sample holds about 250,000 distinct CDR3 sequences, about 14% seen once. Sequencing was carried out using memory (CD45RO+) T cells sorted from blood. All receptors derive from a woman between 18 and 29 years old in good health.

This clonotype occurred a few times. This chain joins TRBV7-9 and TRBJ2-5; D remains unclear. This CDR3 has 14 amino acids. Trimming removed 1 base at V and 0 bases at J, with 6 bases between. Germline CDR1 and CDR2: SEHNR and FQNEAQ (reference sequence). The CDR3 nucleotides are TGTGCCAGCAGCTTAGACAATTACCAAGAGACCCAGTACTTC. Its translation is CASSLDNYQETQYF.

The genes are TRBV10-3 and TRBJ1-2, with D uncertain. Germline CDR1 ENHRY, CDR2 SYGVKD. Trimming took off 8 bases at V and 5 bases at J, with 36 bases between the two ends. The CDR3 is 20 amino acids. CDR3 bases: TGTGCCATCGCCGGACCCGCGGCGGGCCCCTCGAAAGACGGACGTTATGGCTACACCTTC. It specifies CAIAGPAAGPSKDGRYGYTF.

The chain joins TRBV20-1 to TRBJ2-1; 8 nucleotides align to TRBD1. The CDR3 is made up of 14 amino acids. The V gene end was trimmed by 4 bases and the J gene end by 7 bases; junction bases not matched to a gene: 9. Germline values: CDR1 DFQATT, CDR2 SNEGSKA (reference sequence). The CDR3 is CSAITRGRWNEQFF. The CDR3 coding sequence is TGCAGTGCTATTACCAGGGGGCGCTGGAATGAGCAGTTCTTC.

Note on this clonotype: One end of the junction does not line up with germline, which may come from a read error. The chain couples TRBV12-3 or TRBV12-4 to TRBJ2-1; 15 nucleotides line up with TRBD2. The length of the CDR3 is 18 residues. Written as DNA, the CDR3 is TGTGCCAGCAGTTTAGTAGGACTAGCGGGAGGGTCCTTCAATGAGCAGTTCTTC. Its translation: CASSLVGLAGGSFNEQFF.

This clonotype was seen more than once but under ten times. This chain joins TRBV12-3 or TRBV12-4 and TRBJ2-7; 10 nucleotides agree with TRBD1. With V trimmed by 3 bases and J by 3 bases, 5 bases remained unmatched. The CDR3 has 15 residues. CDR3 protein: CASSFPGQGIYEQYF. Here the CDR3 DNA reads TGTGCCAGCAGTTTCCCGGGACAGGGGATCTACGAGCAGTACTTC.

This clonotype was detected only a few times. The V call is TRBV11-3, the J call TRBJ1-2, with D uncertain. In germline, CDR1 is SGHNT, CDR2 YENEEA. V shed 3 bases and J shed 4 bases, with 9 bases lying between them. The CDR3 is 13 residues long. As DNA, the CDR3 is TGTGCCAGCAGCTTTCGGGAGGCCTATGGCTACACCTTC. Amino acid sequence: CASSFREAYGYTF.

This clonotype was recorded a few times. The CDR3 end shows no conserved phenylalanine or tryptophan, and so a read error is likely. The CDR3 is CASSVTGANTEAFL. The CDR3 bases are TGTGCCAGCAGCGTAACGGGGGCGAACACTGAAGCTTTCCTT. V usage is TRBV9 and J usage is TRBJ1-1; perhaps TRBD1 as D (6 bases). V lost 1 base and J 1 base, leaving 8 bases between the germline ends. The length of the CDR3 is 14 residues. CDR1 and CDR2 (germline): SGDLS, YYNGEE.

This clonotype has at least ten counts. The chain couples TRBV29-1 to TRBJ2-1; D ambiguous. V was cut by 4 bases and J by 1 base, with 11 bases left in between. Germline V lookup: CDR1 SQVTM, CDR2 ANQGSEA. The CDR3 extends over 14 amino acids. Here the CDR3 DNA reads TGCAGCGTTGTCTGGGAACCTTCCTACAATGAGCAGTTCTTC. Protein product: CSVVWEPSYNEQFF.

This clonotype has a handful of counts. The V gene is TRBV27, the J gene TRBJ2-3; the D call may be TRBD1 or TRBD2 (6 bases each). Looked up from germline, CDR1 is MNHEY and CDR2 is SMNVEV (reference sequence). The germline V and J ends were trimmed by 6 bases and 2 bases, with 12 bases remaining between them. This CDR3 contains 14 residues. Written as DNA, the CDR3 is TGTGCCAGCAGGGGGGCGGGGTTCACAGATACGCAGTATTTT. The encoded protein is CASRGAGFTDTQYF.

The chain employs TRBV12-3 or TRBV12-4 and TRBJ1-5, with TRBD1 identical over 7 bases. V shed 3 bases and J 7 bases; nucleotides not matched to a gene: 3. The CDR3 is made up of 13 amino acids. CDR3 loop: CASSLHRGQPQHF. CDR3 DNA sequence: TGTGCCAGCAGTTTGCACAGGGGCCAGCCCCAGCATTTT.

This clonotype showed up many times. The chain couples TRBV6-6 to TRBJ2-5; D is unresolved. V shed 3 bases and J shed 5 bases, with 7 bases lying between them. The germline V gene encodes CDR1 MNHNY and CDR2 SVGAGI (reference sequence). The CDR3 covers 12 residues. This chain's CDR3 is CASSYGLETQYF. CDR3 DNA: TGTGCCAGCAGTTATGGGTTGGAGACCCAGTACTTC.

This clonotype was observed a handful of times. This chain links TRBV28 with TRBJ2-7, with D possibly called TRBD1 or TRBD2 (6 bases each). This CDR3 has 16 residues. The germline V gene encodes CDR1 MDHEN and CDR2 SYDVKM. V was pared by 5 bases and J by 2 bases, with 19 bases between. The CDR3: CASSLRGQGRPYEQYF. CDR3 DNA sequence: TGTGCCAGCAGTCTCCGGGGGCAGGGGAGACCCTACGAGCAGTACTTC. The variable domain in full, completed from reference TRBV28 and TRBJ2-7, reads DVKVTQSSRYLVKRTGEKVFLECVQDMDHENMFWYRQDPGLGLRLIYFSYDVKMKEKGDIPEGYSVSREKKERFSLILESASTNQTSMYLCASSLRGQGRPYEQYFGPGTRLTVT.

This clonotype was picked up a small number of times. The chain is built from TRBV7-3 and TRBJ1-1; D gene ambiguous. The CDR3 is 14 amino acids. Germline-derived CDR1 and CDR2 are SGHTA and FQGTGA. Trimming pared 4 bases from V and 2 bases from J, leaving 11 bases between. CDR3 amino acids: CASSSTGRNTEAFF. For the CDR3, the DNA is TGTGCCAGCAGCTCTACCGGGCGTAACACTGAAGCTTTCTTT. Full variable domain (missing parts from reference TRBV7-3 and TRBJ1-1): GAGVSQTPSNKVTEKGKYVELRCDPISGHTALYWYRQSLGQGPEFLIYFQGTGAADDSGLPNDRFFAVRPEGSVSTLKIQRTERGDSAVYLCASSSTGRNTEAFFGQGTRLTVV.

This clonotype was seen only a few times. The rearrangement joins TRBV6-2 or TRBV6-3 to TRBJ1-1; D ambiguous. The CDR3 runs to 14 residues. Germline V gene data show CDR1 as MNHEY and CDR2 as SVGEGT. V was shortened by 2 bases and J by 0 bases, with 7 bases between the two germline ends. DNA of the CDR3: TGTGCCAGCAGTTACCCCTACATGAACACTGAAGCTTTCTTT. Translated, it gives CASSYPYMNTEAFF.

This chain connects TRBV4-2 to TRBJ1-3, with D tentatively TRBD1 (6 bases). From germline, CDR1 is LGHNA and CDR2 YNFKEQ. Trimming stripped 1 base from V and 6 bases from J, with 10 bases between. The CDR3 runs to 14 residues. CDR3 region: CASSQGTELNTIYF. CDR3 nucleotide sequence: TGTGCCAGCAGCCAAGGGACAGAGCTAAACACCATATATTTT.

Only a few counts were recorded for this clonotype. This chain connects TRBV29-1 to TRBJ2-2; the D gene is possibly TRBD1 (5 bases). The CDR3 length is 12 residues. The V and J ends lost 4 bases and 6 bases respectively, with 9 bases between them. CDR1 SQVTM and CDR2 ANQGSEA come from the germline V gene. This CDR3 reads CSVAPGPGELFF. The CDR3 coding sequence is TGCAGCGTTGCTCCAGGGCCCGGGGAGCTGTTTTTT.

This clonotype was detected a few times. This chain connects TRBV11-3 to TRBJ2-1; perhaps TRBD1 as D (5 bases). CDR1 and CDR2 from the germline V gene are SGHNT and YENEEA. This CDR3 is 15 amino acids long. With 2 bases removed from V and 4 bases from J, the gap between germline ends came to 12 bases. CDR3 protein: CASSLTQGSYNEQFF. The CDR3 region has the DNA TGTGCCAGCAGCTTAACCCAGGGCTCTTACAATGAGCAGTTCTTC.

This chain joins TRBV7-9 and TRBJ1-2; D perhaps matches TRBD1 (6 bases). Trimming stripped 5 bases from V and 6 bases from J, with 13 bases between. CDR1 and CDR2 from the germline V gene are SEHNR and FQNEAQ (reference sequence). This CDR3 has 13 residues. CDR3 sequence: CASSGSQGDGYTF. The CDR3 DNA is TGTGCCAGCAGCGGATCACAGGGAGATGGCTACACCTTC.

The DNA for the CDR3 is TGTGCCACCAGTAGCCCAGGGGATGGCTACACCTTC. Translated, it gives CATSSPGDGYTF. The chain links TRBV24-1 to TRBJ1-2, with D tentatively TRBD1 (6 bases). CDR1 and CDR2 from the germline V gene are KGHDR and SFDVKD. Trimming took off 6 bases at V and 6 bases at J, with 10 bases between the two ends. The CDR3 loop spans 12 amino acids.

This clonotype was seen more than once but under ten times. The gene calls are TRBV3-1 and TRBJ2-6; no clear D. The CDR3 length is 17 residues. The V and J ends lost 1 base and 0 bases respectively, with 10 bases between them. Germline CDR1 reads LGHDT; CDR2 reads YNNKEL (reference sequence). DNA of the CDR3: TGTGCCAGCAGCCAAGGTTGGGTTTACTCTGGGGCCAACGTCCTGACTTTC. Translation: CASSQGWVYSGANVLTF.

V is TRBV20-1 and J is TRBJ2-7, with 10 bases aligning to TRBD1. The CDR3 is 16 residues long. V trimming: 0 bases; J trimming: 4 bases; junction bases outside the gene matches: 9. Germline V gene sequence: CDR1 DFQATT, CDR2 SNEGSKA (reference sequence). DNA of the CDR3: TGCAGTGCTAGAGACCTCGACAGGGGGCATTCGTACGAGCAGTACTTC. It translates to CSARDLDRGHSYEQYF.

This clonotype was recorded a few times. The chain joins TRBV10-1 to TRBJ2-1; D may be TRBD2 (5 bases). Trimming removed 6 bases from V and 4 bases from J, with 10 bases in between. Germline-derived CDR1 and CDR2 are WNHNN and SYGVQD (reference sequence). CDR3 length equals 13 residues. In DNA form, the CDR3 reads TGCGCCAGCAGGGAGGATGGGTACAATGAGCAGTTCTTC. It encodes CASREDGYNEQFF.

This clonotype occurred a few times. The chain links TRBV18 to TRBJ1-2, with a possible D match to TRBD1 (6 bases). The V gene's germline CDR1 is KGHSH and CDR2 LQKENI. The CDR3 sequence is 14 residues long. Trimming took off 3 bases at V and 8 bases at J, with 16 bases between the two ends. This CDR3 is CASSPGGRTSGYTF. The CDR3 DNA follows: TGTGCCAGCTCACCGGGGGGCCGAACCTCCGGCTACACCTTC.

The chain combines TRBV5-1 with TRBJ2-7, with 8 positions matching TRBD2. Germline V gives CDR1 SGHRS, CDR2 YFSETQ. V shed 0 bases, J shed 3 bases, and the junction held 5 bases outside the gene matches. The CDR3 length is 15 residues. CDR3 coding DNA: TGCGCCAGCAGCTTGGAAGCGGGAGTGTTCTACGAGCAGTACTTC. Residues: CASSLEAGVFYEQYF.

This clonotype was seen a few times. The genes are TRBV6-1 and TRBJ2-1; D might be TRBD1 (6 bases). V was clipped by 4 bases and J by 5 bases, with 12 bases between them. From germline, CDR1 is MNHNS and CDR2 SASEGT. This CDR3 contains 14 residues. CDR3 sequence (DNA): TGTGCCAGCAGTGGACGACAGGACCACAATGAGCAGTTCTTC. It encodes CASSGRQDHNEQFF.

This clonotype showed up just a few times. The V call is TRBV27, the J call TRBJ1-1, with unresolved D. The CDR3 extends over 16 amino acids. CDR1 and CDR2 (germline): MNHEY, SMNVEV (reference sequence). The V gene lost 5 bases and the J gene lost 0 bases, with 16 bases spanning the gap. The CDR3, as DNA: TGTGCCAGCAGTCCCTTTGATAGAGATATGAACACTGAAGCTTTCTTT. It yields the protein CASSPFDRDMNTEAFF.

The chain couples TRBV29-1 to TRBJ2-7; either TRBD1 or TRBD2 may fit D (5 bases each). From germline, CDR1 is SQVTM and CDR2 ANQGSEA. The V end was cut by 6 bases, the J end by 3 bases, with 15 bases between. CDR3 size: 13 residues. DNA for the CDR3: TGCAGCGTCTCCTTGGGGACCCTCTACGAGCAGTACTTC. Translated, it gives CSVSLGTLYEQYF.